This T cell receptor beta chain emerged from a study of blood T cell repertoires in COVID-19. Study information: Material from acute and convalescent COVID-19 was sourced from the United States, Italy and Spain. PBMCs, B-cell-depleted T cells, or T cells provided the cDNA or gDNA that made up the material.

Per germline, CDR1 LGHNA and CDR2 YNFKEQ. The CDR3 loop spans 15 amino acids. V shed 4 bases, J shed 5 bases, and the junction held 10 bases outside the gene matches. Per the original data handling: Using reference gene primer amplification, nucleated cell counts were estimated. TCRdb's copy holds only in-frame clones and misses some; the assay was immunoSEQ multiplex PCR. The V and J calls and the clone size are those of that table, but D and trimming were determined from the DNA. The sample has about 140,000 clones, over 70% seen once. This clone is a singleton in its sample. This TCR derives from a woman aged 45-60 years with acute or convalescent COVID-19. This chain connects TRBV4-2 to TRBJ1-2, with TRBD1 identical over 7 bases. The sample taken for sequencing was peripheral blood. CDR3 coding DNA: TGTGCCAGCAGCCCAGGACAGGCTATGAATTATGGCTACACCTTC. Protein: CASSPGQAMNYGYTF.